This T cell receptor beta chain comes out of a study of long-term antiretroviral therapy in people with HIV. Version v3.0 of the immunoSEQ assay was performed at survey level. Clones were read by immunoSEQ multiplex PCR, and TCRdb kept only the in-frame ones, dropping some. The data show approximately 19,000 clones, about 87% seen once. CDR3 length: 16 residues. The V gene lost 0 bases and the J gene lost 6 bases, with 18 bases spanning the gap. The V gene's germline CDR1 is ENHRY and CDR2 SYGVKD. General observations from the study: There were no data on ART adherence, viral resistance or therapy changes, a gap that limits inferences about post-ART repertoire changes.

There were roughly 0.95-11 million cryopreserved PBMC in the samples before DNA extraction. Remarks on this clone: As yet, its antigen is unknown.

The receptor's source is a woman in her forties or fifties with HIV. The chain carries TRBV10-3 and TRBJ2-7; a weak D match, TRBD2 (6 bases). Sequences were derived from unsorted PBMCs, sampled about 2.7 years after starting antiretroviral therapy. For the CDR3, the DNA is TGTGCCATCAGTGAGTCGGGCGGACGGATGCGGGGCGAGCAGTACTTC. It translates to CAISESGGRMRGEQYF.